This record concerns one T cell receptor (beta chain) sequence. The antigen remains unidentified. This specimen comes from a study of graft-versus-host responses after intestinal transplantation. Study in general: Those transplanted obtained multivisceral, liver-intestinal, or isolated intestinal grafts. Each patient got anti-thymocyte globulin induction, then tacrolimus and steroids for around three years.

The study's findings and limits: Subjects displaying graft-donor T cell macrochimerism possessed elevated graft-versus-host to host-versus-graft clonal ratios inside allografts.

Trimming at V came to 2 bases and at J to 6 bases, leaving 6 bases not matched to a gene. This CDR3 is 16 amino acids long. CDR1 and CDR2 (germline): MDHEN, SYDVKM. TCRdb's table, derived via immunoSEQ multiplex PCR, lists solely in-frame clones and lacks some. Of tens of thousands of clones in the sample, 90% were seen once. The input for sequencing was unstimulated CD8+ T cells sorted from spleen or lymph node cells, taken before transplant. V is TRBV28 and J is TRBJ2-2; 10 bases agree with TRBD2. This receptor was identified in a human donor who was the organ donor for an intestinal transplant. This chain's CDR3 is CASSLGLAGEAGELFF. CDR3 sequence (DNA): TGTGCCAGCAGTTTAGGCCTAGCGGGGGAGGCCGGGGAGCTGTTTTTT.